The T cell receptor beta chain under discussion was sequenced for a study of blood T cell repertoires in COVID-19. Across the whole study: Whether acute or convalescent, the COVID-19 samples came from the United States, Italy and Spain. Sample material is recorded as cDNA or gDNA derived from T cells, B-cell-depleted T cells, or PBMCs.

Unmatched junction bases numbered 7, after V lost 4 bases and J lost 1 base. CDR1 LNHDA and CDR2 SQIVND come from the germline V gene (reference sequence). The CDR3 has 16 residues. Original methodology: From reference gene primer amplification, estimates of nucleated cell counts were derived. Method: immunoSEQ multiplex PCR; TCRdb's copy keeps in-frame clones and lacks some. D and trimming come from the DNA, and the V and J calls and clone size come from that table. The sample has 180,000 or so clones, roughly nine tenths seen once; the top ten hold almost 1%. The receptor was isolated from a man aged 18 to 30 with acute or convalescent COVID-19. The specimen was peripheral blood. The chain couples TRBV19 to TRBJ1-5; TRBD1 agrees at 7 bases. CDR3: CASSRNTGESNQPQHF. DNA of the CDR3: TGTGCCAGTAGTAGAAACACAGGGGAGAGCAATCAGCCCCAGCATTTT.